This T cell receptor beta chain was observed in a study of blood T cell repertoires in COVID-19. Study background: PBMCs, B-cell-depleted T cells, or T cells were the source of the cDNA or gDNA that made up the material.

Trimming took off 3 bases at V and 4 bases at J, with 12 bases between the two ends. This CDR3 comprises 14 residues. Germline V lookup: CDR1 MDHEN, CDR2 SYDVKM. In the study's own analysis: Reference gene primers were amplified, and this amplification served to estimate nucleated cell counts. This table comes from immunoSEQ multiplex PCR, and its TCRdb copy is limited to in-frame clones, with some not included. The DNA gave D and trimming, while V, J and clone size come from that table. The repertoire holds 180,000 or so clones, with 80% to 90% as singletons. This clone has a handful of counts. The rearrangement joins TRBV28 to TRBJ1-2, with TRBD1 as a possible D gene (6 bases). The receptor's source is a man aged 18 to 30 with active or convalescent COVID-19. The sample consisted of peripheral blood. In DNA form, the CDR3 reads TGTGCCAGCAGTTTTACAGGGACGAGCTATGGCTACACCTTC. It translates to CASSFTGTSYGYTF.